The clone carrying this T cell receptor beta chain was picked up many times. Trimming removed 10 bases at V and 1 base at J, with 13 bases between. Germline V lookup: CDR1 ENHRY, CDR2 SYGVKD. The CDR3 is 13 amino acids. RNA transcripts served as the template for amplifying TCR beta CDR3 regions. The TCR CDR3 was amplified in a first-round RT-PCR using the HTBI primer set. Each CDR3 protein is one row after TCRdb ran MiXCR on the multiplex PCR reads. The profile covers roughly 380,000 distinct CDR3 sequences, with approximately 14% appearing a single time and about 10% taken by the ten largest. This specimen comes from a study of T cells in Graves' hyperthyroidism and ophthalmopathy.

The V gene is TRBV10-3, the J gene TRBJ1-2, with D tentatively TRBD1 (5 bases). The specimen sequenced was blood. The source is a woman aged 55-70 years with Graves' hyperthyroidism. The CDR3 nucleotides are TGTGCCACCCGGGGACCGTATAACTATGGCTACACCTTC. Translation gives CATRGPYNYGYTF.